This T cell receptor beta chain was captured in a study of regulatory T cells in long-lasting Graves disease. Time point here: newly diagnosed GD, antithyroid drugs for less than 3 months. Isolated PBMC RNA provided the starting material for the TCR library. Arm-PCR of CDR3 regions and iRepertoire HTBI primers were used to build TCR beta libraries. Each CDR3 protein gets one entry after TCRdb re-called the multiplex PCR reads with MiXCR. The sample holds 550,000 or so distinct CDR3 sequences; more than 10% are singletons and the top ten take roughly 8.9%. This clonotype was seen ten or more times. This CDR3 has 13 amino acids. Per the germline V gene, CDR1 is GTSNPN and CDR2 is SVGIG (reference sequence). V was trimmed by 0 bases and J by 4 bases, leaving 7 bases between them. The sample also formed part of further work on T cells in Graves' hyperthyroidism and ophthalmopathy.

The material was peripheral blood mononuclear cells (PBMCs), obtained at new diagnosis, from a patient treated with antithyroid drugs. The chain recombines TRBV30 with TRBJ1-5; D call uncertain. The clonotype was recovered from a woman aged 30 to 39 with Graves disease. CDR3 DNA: TGTGCCTGGAGTGTATTGAGGAATCAGCCCCAGCATTTT. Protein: CAWSVLRNQPQHF. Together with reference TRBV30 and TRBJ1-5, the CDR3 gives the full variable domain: SQTIHQWPATLVQPVGSPLSLECTVEGTSNPNLYWYRQAAGRGLQLLFYSVGIGQISSEVPQNLSASRPQDRQFILSSKKLLLSDSGFYLCAWSVLRNQPQHFGDGTRLSIL.